These 17 T cell receptor beta chains came from one sample sequenced in a study of cytomegalovirus exposure and HLA in healthy donors. The PCR had 60 Vbeta and 13 Jbeta primers. The method was immunoSEQ multiplex PCR; TCRdb's version includes in-frame clones alone and lacks a portion of them. The sample lists some 150,000 clones; just under 85% were seen once. Sequences were obtained from PBMCs. These receptors originate from a middle-aged woman in good health and CMV-seronegative.

The genes are TRBV29-1 and TRBJ1-1; 7 bases align to TRBD1. The trim removed 6 bases at V and 1 base at J, leaving 8 bases unmatched. The CDR3 runs 14 residues. The germline V gene encodes CDR1 SQVTM and CDR2 ANQGSEA. DNA for the CDR3: TGCAGCGTCCCTCGGACAGGATGGAACACTGAAGCTTTCTTT. Protein product: CSVPRTGWNTEAFF.

The CDR3 sequence: CASSPAGTSSYEQYF. CDR3 bases: TGTGCCAGCAGCCCTGCCGGGACTAGCAGCTACGAGCAGTACTTC. The chain is built from TRBV9 and TRBJ2-7; 9 nucleotides align to TRBD2. The junction had 8 bases not matched to a gene; V was cut back by 4 bases and J by 3 bases. This CDR3 region has 15 residues. The germline CDR1 and CDR2 sequences are SGDLS and YYNGEE.

The chain couples TRBV5-1 to TRBJ2-5; D gene ambiguous. This CDR3 contains 14 residues. Trimming took off 4 bases at V and 1 base at J, with 11 bases between the two ends. Germline CDR1 is SGHRS and CDR2 is YFSETQ. CDR3 region: CASSVQRSQETQYF. CDR3 DNA: TGCGCCAGCAGCGTGCAGCGAAGCCAAGAGACCCAGTACTTC.

This clone was found once. The chain employs TRBV9 and TRBJ2-1; possibly TRBD2 for D (6 bases). V lost 0 bases to trimming and J lost 2 bases, with 12 bases between them. Germline V lookup: CDR1 SGDLS, CDR2 YYNGEE. The CDR3 length is 16 residues. CDR3 DNA sequence: TGTGCCAGCAGCGTAGACGGGAGTCGGCCCTACAATGAGCAGTTCTTC. Encoded protein: CASSVDGSRPYNEQFF.

The gene calls are TRBV2 and TRBJ1-2; unclear D gene. Germline loops: CDR1 SNHLY, CDR2 FYNNEI. With 3 bases removed from V and 4 bases from J, the gap between germline ends came to 12 bases. This CDR3 is 14 amino acids long. The DNA for the CDR3 is TGTGCCAGCAGTGATGATACGGTCTCCTATGGCTACACCTTC. Protein product: CASSDDTVSYGYTF.

About this clone itself: Sequence at one end of the junction differs from germline and may be a read error. V and J are TRBV7-9 and TRBJ2-7; possible D gene TRBD1, 5 bases. The CDR3 is made up of 16 amino acids. The V gene's germline CDR1 is SEHNR and CDR2 FQNEAQ (reference sequence). The CDR3 loop reads CSSSLGVRGSSYEQYF. CDR3 sequence (DNA): TGTTCCAGCAGCTTAGGGGTTAGGGGCAGCTCCTACGAGCAGTACTTC. The whole variable domain, filled in from reference TRBV7-9 and TRBJ2-7, reads DTGVSQNPRHKITKRGQNVTFRCDPISEHNRLYWYRQTLGQGPEFLTYFQNEAQLEKSRLLSDRFSAERPKGSFSTLEIQRTEQGDSAMYLCSSSLGVRGSSYEQYFGPGTRLTVT.

The rearrangement joins TRBV28 to TRBJ1-1, with a tentative D call TRBD1 (6 bases). V was cut by 6 bases and J by 7 bases, with 21 bases left in between. CDR1 and CDR2 from the germline V gene are MDHEN and SYDVKM. The CDR3 has 15 amino acids. CDR3 region: CASSSWVGGVGEAFF. Here the CDR3 DNA reads TGTGCCAGCAGCTCTTGGGTAGGGGGAGTGGGTGAAGCTTTCTTT.

The gene calls are TRBV30 and TRBJ2-1; D is possibly TRBD2 (5 bases). V shed 2 bases and J shed 6 bases, with 14 bases lying between them. Germline loops: CDR1 GTSNPN, CDR2 SVGIG (reference sequence). The CDR3 is 14 residues long. CDR3 coding DNA: TGTGCCTGGAGTTTAGAGCGTCGGGGCAATGAGCAGTTCTTC. This sequence encodes CAWSLERRGNEQFF.

The gene calls are TRBV13 and TRBJ1-3; D unclear. Per the germline V gene, CDR1 is PRHDT and CDR2 is FYEKMQ (reference sequence). The CDR3 consists of 16 residues. Deletions cut 7 bases from V and 0 bases from J, with 16 bases between. CDR3 region: CASIRGSIHSGNTIYF. As DNA, the CDR3 is TGTGCCAGCATTCGGGGTTCTATACACTCTGGAAACACCATATATTTT.

This clone appeared a few times. The V gene is TRBV7-9, the J gene TRBJ2-5; tentative D call: TRBD1 (5 bases). Looked up from germline, CDR1 is SEHNR and CDR2 is FQNEAQ (reference sequence). V shed 7 bases and J shed 3 bases, with 18 bases lying between them. This CDR3 is built from 15 residues. The CDR3 bases are TGTGCCAGCAACCCCGCTGGACAAATGGAAGAGACCCAGTACTTC. This gives the protein CASNPAGQMEETQYF.

The V call is TRBV9, the J call TRBJ2-3; TRBD2 might be the D (6 bases). Trimming stripped 0 bases from V and 1 base from J, with 9 bases between. The CDR3 consists of 15 residues. Looked up from germline, CDR1 is SGDLS and CDR2 is YYNGEE. The CDR3 protein is CASSVAPSGTDTQYF. The CDR3, as DNA: TGTGCCAGCAGCGTAGCCCCTAGCGGCACAGATACGCAGTATTTT.

V usage is TRBV29-1 and J usage is TRBJ2-5; tentatively, D is TRBD2 (6 bases). The DNA end is a closer match to TRBJ2-7, so the J assignment may be wrong. This CDR3 region has 13 residues. Germline V gives CDR1 SQVTM, CDR2 ANQGSEA. CDR3 in amino acids: CSVYSGTGYEQYF. CDR3 DNA sequence: TGCAGCGTTTACTCTGGGACTGGGTACGAGCAGTACTTC.

The J gene is TRBJ2-7, the V gene TRBV5-6, with D possibly TRBD1 on 6 matching bases. This CDR3 is built from 15 residues. V was shortened by 4 bases and J by 1 base, with 15 bases between the two germline ends. CDR1 and CDR2 from the germline V gene are SGHDT and YYEEEE. CDR3 bases: TGTGCCAGCAGCCCCGGGACATTGGTATCCTACGAGCAGTACTTC. Encoded protein: CASSPGTLVSYEQYF.

The chain is built from TRBV5-1 and TRBJ2-5; D uncertain. Trimming cost V 5 bases and J 2 bases, with 7 bases left between them. Germline V gene sequence: CDR1 SGHRS, CDR2 YFSETQ. The CDR3 is made up of 12 amino acids. The CDR3 is CASRSPQETQYF. CDR3 coding DNA: TGCGCCAGCAGGAGCCCTCAAGAGACCCAGTACTTC.

The genes are TRBV4-3 and TRBJ1-2; possible D gene TRBD1, 5 bases. The length of the CDR3 is 15 residues. V was shortened by 2 bases and J by 3 bases, with 13 bases between the two germline ends. Germline values: CDR1 LGHNA, CDR2 YSLEER. CDR3 residues: CASSQSPRGDYGYTF. The CDR3 DNA reads TGCGCCAGCAGCCAATCCCCTCGGGGGGACTATGGCTACACCTTC.

The V call is TRBV2, the J call TRBJ2-1; D possibly corresponds to TRBD2 (5 bases). Germline values: CDR1 SNHLY, CDR2 FYNNEI. CDR3 length: 15 residues. V lost 0 bases, J lost 7 bases, and 13 bases lay in between. The CDR3 DNA reads as TGTGCCAGCAGTGAAGCGGTTAGCGTTTATAATGAGCAGTTCTTC. Translation gives CASSEAVSVYNEQFF.

The chain employs TRBV5-6 and TRBJ2-1; 13 bases agree with TRBD2. The germline gives CDR1 SGHDT, CDR2 YYEEEE. V gave up 0 bases and J gave up 9 bases; unmatched junction bases: 9. The CDR3 length is 17 residues. The CDR3 DNA is TGTGCCAGCAGCTTGGAACTAGCGGGAGGGCCGTTTCGTGAGCAGTTCTTC. Translating gives CASSLELAGGPFREQFF.